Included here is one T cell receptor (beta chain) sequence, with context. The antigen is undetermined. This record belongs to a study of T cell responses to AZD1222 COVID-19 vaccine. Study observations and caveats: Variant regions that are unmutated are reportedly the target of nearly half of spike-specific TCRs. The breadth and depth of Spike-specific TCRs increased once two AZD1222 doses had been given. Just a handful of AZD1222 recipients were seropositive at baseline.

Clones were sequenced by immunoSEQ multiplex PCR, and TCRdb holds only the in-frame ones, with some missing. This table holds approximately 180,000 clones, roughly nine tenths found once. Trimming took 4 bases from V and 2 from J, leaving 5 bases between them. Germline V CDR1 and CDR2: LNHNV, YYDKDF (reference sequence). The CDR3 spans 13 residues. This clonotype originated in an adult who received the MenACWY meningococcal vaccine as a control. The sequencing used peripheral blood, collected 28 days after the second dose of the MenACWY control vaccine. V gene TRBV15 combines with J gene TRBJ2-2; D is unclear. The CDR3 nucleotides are TGTGCCACCAGCATCCTAAACACCGGGGAGCTGTTTTTT. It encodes CATSILNTGELFF. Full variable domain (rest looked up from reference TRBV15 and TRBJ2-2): DAMVIQNPRYQVTQFGKPVTLSCSQTLNHNVMYWYQQKSSQAPKLLFHYYDKDFNNEADTPDNFQSRRPNTSFCFLDIRSPGLGDTAMYLCATSILNTGELFFGEGSRLTVL.